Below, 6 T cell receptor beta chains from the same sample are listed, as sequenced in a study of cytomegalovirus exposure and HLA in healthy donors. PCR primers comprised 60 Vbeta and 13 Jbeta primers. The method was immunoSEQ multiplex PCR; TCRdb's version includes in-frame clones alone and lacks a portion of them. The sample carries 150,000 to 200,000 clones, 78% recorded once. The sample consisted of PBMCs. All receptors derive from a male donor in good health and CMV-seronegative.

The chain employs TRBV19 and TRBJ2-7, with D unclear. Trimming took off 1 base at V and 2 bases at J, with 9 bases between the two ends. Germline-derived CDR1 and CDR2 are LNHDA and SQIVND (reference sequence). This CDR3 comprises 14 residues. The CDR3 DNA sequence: TGTGCCAGTAGTATAGGTGGAGAGACCTACGAGCAGTACTTC. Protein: CASSIGGETYEQYF.

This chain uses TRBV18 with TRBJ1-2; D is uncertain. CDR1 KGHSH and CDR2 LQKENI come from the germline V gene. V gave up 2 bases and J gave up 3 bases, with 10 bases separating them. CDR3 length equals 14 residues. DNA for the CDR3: TGTGCCAGCTCACCAGATCAGCAGGACTATGGCTACACCTTC. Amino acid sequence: CASSPDQQDYGYTF.

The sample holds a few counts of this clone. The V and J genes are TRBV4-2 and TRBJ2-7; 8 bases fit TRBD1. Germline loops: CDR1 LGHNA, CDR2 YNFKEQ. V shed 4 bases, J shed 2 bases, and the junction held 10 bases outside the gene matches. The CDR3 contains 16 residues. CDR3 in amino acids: CASSPGTGPTTYEQYF. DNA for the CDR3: TGTGCCAGCAGCCCGGGGACAGGACCAACAACCTACGAGCAGTACTTC.

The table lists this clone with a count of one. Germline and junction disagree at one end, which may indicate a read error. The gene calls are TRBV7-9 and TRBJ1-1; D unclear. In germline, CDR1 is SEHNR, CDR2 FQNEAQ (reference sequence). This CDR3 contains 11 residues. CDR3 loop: CSSSFRRGAFF. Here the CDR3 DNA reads TGTTCCAGCAGCTTCCGCCGGGGAGCTTTCTTT.

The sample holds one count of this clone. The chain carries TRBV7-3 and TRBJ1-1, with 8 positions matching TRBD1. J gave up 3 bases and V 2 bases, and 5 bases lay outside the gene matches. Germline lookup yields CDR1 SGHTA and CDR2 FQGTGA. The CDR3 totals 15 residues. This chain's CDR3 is CASSLQGALHTEAFF. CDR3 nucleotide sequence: TGTGCCAGCAGCTTACAGGGGGCCTTGCACACTGAAGCTTTCTTT. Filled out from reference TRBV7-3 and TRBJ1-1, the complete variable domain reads GAGVSQTPSNKVTEKGKYVELRCDPISGHTALYWYRQSLGQGPEFLIYFQGTGAADDSGLPNDRFFAVRPEGSVSTLKIQRTERGDSAVYLCASSLQGALHTEAFFGQGTRLTVV.

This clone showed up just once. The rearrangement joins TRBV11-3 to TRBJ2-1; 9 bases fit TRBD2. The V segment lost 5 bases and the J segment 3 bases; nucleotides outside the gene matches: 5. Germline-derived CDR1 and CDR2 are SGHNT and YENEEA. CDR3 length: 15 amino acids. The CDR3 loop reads CASSPLAGSYNEQFF. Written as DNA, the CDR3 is TGTGCCAGCAGCCCGCTAGCGGGGAGCTACAATGAGCAGTTCTTC.